This record concerns one TCR beta chain sequence. Antigen unknown. The CDR3 is 16 residues long. Trimming shortened V by 1 base and J by 1 base, and 12 bases separated the two germline ends. Germline loops: CDR1 LGHNA, CDR2 YSLEER. The data are from a study of T cell responses to AZD1222 COVID-19 vaccine. Method: immunoSEQ multiplex PCR; TCRdb's copy keeps in-frame clones and lacks some. The table lists 69,000 or so clones, 70% to 90% of them singletons. Notes on the study in general: White British ancestry dominated among donors, who included more females, and clonal diversity was possibly underestimated. Spike was spanned by vaccine-associated CD4 TCRs, which were dominant at 160-218 and 743-854. When two AZD1222 doses had been given, Spike-specific TCR breadth and depth rose.

The material sequenced was peripheral blood, taken 28 days after the second AZD1222 dose. The TCR was taken from an adult who received the AZD1222 COVID-19 vaccine. The chain carries TRBV4-3 and TRBJ2-3; weak D call: TRBD1 (6 bases). The CDR3 region is CASSQGSGVGTDTQYF. Here the CDR3 DNA reads TGCGCCAGCAGCCAAGGCTCAGGGGTGGGCACAGATACGCAGTATTTT.